The clone carrying this T cell receptor beta chain occurred many times. A second PCR of about 7 to 11 cycles used a sample-barcoded 5' primer and a J-beta primer mix. TCRdb recomputed calls from the 5' RACE reads with MiXCR, one row per CDR3 protein. Of fewer than 750,000 distinct CDR3 sequences listed, 52% were seen once; the top ten hold 13%. The germline V and J ends were trimmed by 3 bases and 10 bases, with 13 bases remaining between them. The CDR3 totals 11 residues. Germline values: CDR1 DFQATT, CDR2 SNEGSKA (reference sequence). This sample was taken from a study of blood T cells in healthy people across ages.

This receptor was identified in a woman of 80 years or more in good health. Sequenced: blood. The J gene is TRBJ2-7, the V gene TRBV20-1, with D uncertain. As DNA, the CDR3 is TGCAGTGCTAGGCTGGACCTACAACAGTACTTC. Protein: CSARLDLQQYF.